The subject of this entry is one T cell receptor beta chain. This sample stems from a study of blood T cell repertoires in COVID-19. Whole-study context: COVID-19 samples from acute and convalescent phases originated in the United States, Italy and Spain. Sources were T cells, B-cell-depleted T cells, or PBMCs; the material itself was cDNA or gDNA.

The CDR3 runs to 12 residues. Per the germline V gene, CDR1 is KGHSH and CDR2 is LQKENI. V lost 4 bases to trimming and J lost 4 bases, with 7 bases between them. In the study's own analysis: Reference gene primer amplification gave nucleated cell count estimates. Profiling relied on immunoSEQ multiplex PCR, and the TCRdb table lists in-frame clones only, not all of them. The DNA was the basis for D and trimming; V, J and clone size are from that table. The sample has 400,000 to 550,000 clones; 80% to 90% are singletons. The sequenced material came from peripheral blood. V and J are TRBV18 and TRBJ1-2; D remains unclear. The sequence was obtained from a woman aged 30 to 39 with acute or convalescent COVID-19. As DNA, the CDR3 is TGTGCCAGCTCACGGGAGAGCTATGGCTACACCTTC. Translating gives CASSRESYGYTF.